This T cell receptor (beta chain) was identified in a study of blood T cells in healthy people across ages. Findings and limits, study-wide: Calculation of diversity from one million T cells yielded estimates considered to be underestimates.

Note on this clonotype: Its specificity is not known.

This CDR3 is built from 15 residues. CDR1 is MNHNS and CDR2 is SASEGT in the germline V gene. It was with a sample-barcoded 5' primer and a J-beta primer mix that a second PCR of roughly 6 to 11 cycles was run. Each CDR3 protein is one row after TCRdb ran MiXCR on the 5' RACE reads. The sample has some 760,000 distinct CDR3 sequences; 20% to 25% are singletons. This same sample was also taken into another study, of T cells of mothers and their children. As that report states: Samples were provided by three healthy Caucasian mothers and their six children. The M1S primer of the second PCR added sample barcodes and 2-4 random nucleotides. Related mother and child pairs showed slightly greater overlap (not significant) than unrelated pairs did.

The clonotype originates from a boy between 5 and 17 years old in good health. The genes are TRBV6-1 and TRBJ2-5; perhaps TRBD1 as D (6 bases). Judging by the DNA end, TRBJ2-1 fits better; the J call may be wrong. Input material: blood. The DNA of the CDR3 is TGTGCCAGCAGTGAGGGGGCCGCCCTTTCGGGTGAGCAGTTCTTC. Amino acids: CASSEGAALSGEQFF.